These 29 T cell receptor beta chains share one sample of origin, sequenced in a study of CD8+CD57+ T cells in acquired aplastic anemia. Template material for TCR beta VDJ and CDR3 profiling consisted of genomic DNA. MiXCR, run by TCRdb on the reads, gives a single entry per CDR3 protein. The sample lists about 160,000 distinct CDR3 sequences; around 40% were seen once. The sequenced material came from sorted CD4+, CD8+, or CD8+CD57+ T cells (not recorded which) from PBMCs. Receptor source: a human donor in good health.

The chain combines TRBV29-1 with TRBJ2-6; no clear D gene. The CDR3 is made up of 14 amino acids. Germline loops: CDR1 SQVTM, CDR2 ANQGSEA. V lost 4 bases and J lost 3, with 10 bases in between. CDR3 in amino acids: CSVVKGIGANVLTF. CDR3 coding DNA: TGCAGCGTTGTAAAGGGAATTGGGGCCAACGTCCTGACTTTC.

This clonotype was found many times. The rearrangement uses TRBV5-1 and TRBJ2-3; TRBD1 aligns across 7 bases. The length of the CDR3 is 15 residues. The V and J ends lost 2 bases and 4 bases, in that order; junction bases with no gene match: 7. Looked up from germline, CDR1 is SGHRS and CDR2 is YFSETQ. CDR3 region: CASSFSGTVSDTQYF. CDR3 bases: TGCGCCAGCAGCTTCTCCGGGACAGTTTCAGATACGCAGTATTTT.

The J gene is TRBJ2-7, the V gene TRBV11-1; D may be TRBD1 (6 bases). Trimming removed 2 bases at V and 2 bases at J, with 22 bases between. This CDR3 spans 18 amino acids. The germline V gene encodes CDR1 SGHAT and CDR2 FQDESV (reference sequence). CDR3 DNA: TGTGCCAGCAGCTTACAGGGGCAGGGGAATTGGGCGACCTACGAGCAGTACTTC. Protein product: CASSLQGQGNWATYEQYF.

The chain carries TRBV19 and TRBJ1-1, with D maybe TRBD1 (6 bases). The V gene lost 3 bases and the J gene lost 7 bases, with 15 bases spanning the gap. CDR3 length: 14 amino acids. Germline CDR1 LNHDA, CDR2 SQIVND (reference sequence). The chain's CDR3 is CASSIIGGSIEAFF. The DNA of the CDR3 is TGTGCCAGTAGTATCATAGGGGGGAGTATTGAAGCTTTCTTT.

The table lists this clonotype with a few counts. A single base separates this from a much larger clone, so it may be a read error. V usage is TRBV7-7 and J usage is TRBJ2-5, with a weak D call TRBD2 (6 bases). Between the trimmed V and J ends, which lost 5 bases and 1 base, there was a span of 17 bases. The V gene's germline CDR1 is SSHAT and CDR2 FNYEAQ (reference sequence). This CDR3 has 16 residues. The CDR3 region has the DNA TGTGCCAGCAGCACCGGGACTGGCGTCTTCCAAGAGACCCAGTACTTC. Its protein product is CASSTGTGVFQETQYF.

Remarks on this clonotype: A clone one base away is much larger, so this may be a read error. The conserved closing phenylalanine or tryptophan is absent in this CDR3, likely reflecting a read error. The V call is TRBV20-1, the J call TRBJ2-3; D may be TRBD1 or TRBD2 (6 bases each). V was shortened by 3 bases and J by 0 bases, with 22 bases between the two germline ends. The CDR3 is 18 residues long. CDR1 is DFQATT, CDR2 SNEGSKA, per germline (reference sequence). The CDR3 coding sequence is TGCAGTGCTAGGGACTCGGGAGCCCAGAGGGGGAGCACAGATACGCAGTATTAT. Encoded protein: CSARDSGAQRGSTDTQYY.

This chain joins TRBV25-1 and TRBJ2-7; D gene unclear. Trimming removed 3 bases at V and 4 bases at J, with 16 bases between. Germline-derived CDR1 and CDR2 are MGHDK and SYGVNS. The CDR3 has 15 residues. The DNA for the CDR3 is TGTGCCAGCAGTGATTTGACGGAGTCTGGGTACGAGCAGTACTTC. Amino acid sequence: CASSDLTESGYEQYF.

This clonotype was recorded at least ten times. The genes are TRBV25-1 and TRBJ1-6, with unresolved D. Trimming removed 1 base from V and 7 bases from J, with 11 bases in between. This CDR3 region has 15 residues. The germline gives CDR1 MGHDK, CDR2 SYGVNS. The CDR3 DNA is TGTGCCAGCAGTGAATGGGCTCTTCTAAATTCACCCCTCCACTTT. Protein: CASSEWALLNSPLHF.

The sample holds many counts of this clonotype. V and J are TRBV20-1 and TRBJ2-7, with 9 bases that match TRBD1. CDR1 DFQATT and CDR2 SNEGSKA come from the germline V gene (reference sequence). V gave up 6 bases and J gave up 6 bases; unmatched junction bases: 9. There are 13 residues in the CDR3. The CDR3 here is CSAMGQGRAEQYF. The CDR3 nucleotides read TGCAGTGCCATGGGACAGGGAAGGGCCGAGCAGTACTTC.

This clonotype was seen more than once but under ten times. The rearrangement links TRBV28 to TRBJ2-7; possibly TRBD1 for D (6 bases). Germline values: CDR1 MDHEN, CDR2 SYDVKM. This CDR3 is built from 19 residues. V lost 7 bases and J lost 0, with 28 bases in between. CDR3 nucleotide sequence: TGTGCCAGCACCACGCGGAGGAGACAGGTTGTTTCAGGCTCCTACGAGCAGTACTTC. It codes for CASTTRRRQVVSGSYEQYF.

This clonotype has a handful of counts. For the CDR3, the DNA is TGTGCTACCACAATTGCCTCCTCGAGCTCCTACAATGAGCAGTTCTTC. It encodes CATTIASSSSYNEQFF. This chain links TRBV3-1 with TRBJ2-1; no reliable D call. Looked up from germline, CDR1 is LGHDT and CDR2 is YNNKEL (reference sequence). This CDR3 has 16 amino acids.

About this clonotype: The CDR3 does not end in the conserved phenylalanine or tryptophan, so this is likely a read error. The rearrangement links TRBV9 to TRBJ1-2, with D perhaps TRBD1 (6 bases). Trimming pared 4 bases from V and 8 bases from J, leaving 15 bases between. This CDR3 comprises 13 residues. Germline CDR1 reads SGDLS; CDR2 reads YYNGEE. The CDR3 sequence: CASSTRGARGYTI. CDR3 bases: TGTGCCAGCAGCACGCGGGGGGCAAGAGGCTACACCATC.

The chain links TRBV7-8 to TRBJ2-7, with 7 nucleotides matching TRBD1. With V trimmed by 7 bases and J by 5 bases, 14 bases remained unmatched. The germline gives CDR1 SGHVS, CDR2 FQNEAQ. CDR3 length: 15 residues. The CDR3 DNA is TGTGCCAGCACCTTGCTGACAGGGAGTGTCGACGAGCAGTACTTC. Protein: CASTLLTGSVDEQYF.

The gene calls are TRBV24-1 and TRBJ2-5; D is uncertain. CDR1 and CDR2 (germline): KGHDR, SFDVKD. Trimming stripped 4 bases from V and 9 bases from J, with 14 bases between. This CDR3 has 13 amino acids. Here the CDR3 reads CATSDEDRQAQYF. CDR3 in DNA: TGTGCCACCAGTGACGAGGACCGCCAGGCCCAGTACTTC.

This clonotype was seen repeatedly, ten times or more. The rearrangement links TRBV20-1 to TRBJ2-1; 8 bases line up with TRBD2. Germline V gives CDR1 DFQATT, CDR2 SNEGSKA (reference sequence). This CDR3 comprises 15 residues. V shed 0 bases, J shed 4 bases, and the junction held 5 bases outside the gene matches. CDR3 in amino acids: CSARDRLALYNEQFF. DNA for the CDR3: TGCAGTGCTAGAGATCGACTAGCGTTGTACAATGAGCAGTTCTTC.

This clonotype was picked up many times. This chain uses TRBV11-1 with TRBJ1-4; no reliable D call. Germline V CDR1 and CDR2: SGHAT, FQDESV (reference sequence). V was trimmed by 0 bases and J by 3 bases, leaving 11 bases between them. CDR3 length: 16 residues. DNA for the CDR3: TGTGCCAGCAGCTTAGCGGGTGGCAAATCTAATGAAAAACTGTTTTTT. Translated: CASSLAGGKSNEKLFF.

A few counts support this clonotype. The chain links TRBV10-3 to TRBJ2-7, with TRBD1 identical over 7 bases. The CDR3 is 14 amino acids. Germline CDR1 ENHRY, CDR2 SYGVKD. Trimming at V came to 5 bases and at J to 4 bases, leaving 8 bases not matched to a gene. CDR3 in DNA: TGTGCCATCAGTTACAGGGGTACCGGATACGAGCAGTACTTC. Encoded protein: CAISYRGTGYEQYF.

With regard to this clonotype: A much bigger clone sits one base away, suggesting this may be a read error. The rearrangement uses TRBV5-6 and TRBJ2-1, with TRBD2 matching 7 bases. This CDR3 has 15 residues. Germline V lookup: CDR1 SGHDT, CDR2 YYEEEE. The CDR3: CASSLADFPYNERFF. In nucleotides, the CDR3 is TGTGCCAGCAGTCTAGCGGACTTTCCTTACAATGAGCGGTTCTTC.

For this clonotype: One base away lies a much larger clone, so this may be a sequencing read error. V and J are TRBV7-2 and TRBJ1-1, with D unclear. Germline values: CDR1 SGHTA, CDR2 FQGNSA. The length of the CDR3 is 14 residues. Trimming removed 5 bases at V and 7 bases at J, with 17 bases between. The DNA of the CDR3 is TGTGCCAGCAGCCTAGACACGGGATATGGTGAAGCTTTCTTT. As protein: CASSLDTGYGEAFF.

The chain recombines TRBV5-1 with TRBJ2-7; TRBD2 is a possible D gene (5 bases). V was shortened by 0 bases and J by 0 bases, with 19 bases between the two germline ends. Germline values: CDR1 SGHRS, CDR2 YFSETQ. This CDR3 is 18 amino acids long. Here the CDR3 reads CASSLAPGPGMSSYEQYF. Written as DNA, the CDR3 is TGCGCCAGCAGCTTGGCGCCTGGCCCGGGGATGAGCTCCTACGAGCAGTACTTC.

V is TRBV5-1 and J is TRBJ2-7, with D tentatively TRBD1 (6 bases). V was cut by 4 bases and J by 6 bases, with 14 bases left in between. The CDR3 is 13 amino acids. Germline assignment: CDR1 SGHRS and CDR2 YFSETQ. The CDR3 is CASSPNRVCEQYF. Written as DNA, the CDR3 is TGCGCCAGCAGCCCGAACAGGGTATGCGAGCAGTACTTC.

The DNA of the CDR3 is TGTGCCAGCAGTGACTCGGGTGGAGGCACAGATACGCAGTATTTT. Translated: CASSDSGGGTDTQYF. The rearrangement joins TRBV6-4 to TRBJ2-3; D call uncertain. This CDR3 is 15 amino acids long. Deletions cut 0 bases from V and 1 base from J, with 8 bases between. CDR1 and CDR2 (germline): MRHNA, SNTAGT.

In its sample, this clonotype was seen many times. The chain is built from TRBV19 and TRBJ1-1, with D possibly being TRBD1 (6 bases). The CDR3 runs 14 residues. Per the germline V gene, CDR1 is LNHDA and CDR2 is SQIVND (reference sequence). The germline V and J ends were trimmed by 7 bases and 8 bases, with 20 bases remaining between them. CDR3 DNA: TGTGCCAGTACAGACAGGAAAACTACGACCGAAGCTTTCTTT. This gives the protein CASTDRKTTTEAFF. Together with reference TRBV19 and TRBJ1-1, the CDR3 gives the full variable domain: DGGITQSPKYLFRKEGQNVTLSCEQNLNHDAMYWYRQDPGQGLRLIYYSQIVNDFQKGDIAEGYSVSREKKESFPLTVTSAQKNPTAFYLCASTDRKTTTEAFFGQGTRLTVV.

The chain has TRBV24-1 and TRBJ2-1; D gene uncertain. The CDR3 runs to 16 residues. Per germline, CDR1 KGHDR and CDR2 SFDVKD. V lost 4 bases and J lost 6, with 18 bases in between. The CDR3 here is CATSDQTPTGRNEQFF. CDR3 coding DNA: TGTGCCACCAGTGACCAAACTCCCACCGGGCGCAATGAGCAGTTCTTC.

In the case of this clonotype: A much larger clone lies one base from this, so it may be a read error. This sequence joins TRBV5-1 and TRBJ2-3; TRBD1 matches 7 bases. Germline-derived CDR1 and CDR2 are SGHRS and YFSETQ. With 3 bases clipped from V and 2 bases from J, the junction kept 6 bases outside the gene matches. The CDR3 is made up of 15 amino acids. In nucleotides, the CDR3 is TGCGCCAGCAGCTCGGACAGGATTGCCACAGATACGCAGTATTTT. Translated: CASSSDRIATDTQYF.

This clonotype was counted at least ten times. The gene calls are TRBV5-1 and TRBJ2-7; D possibly corresponds to TRBD2 (6 bases). The V gene's germline CDR1 is SGHRS and CDR2 YFSETQ. The CDR3 has 14 residues. Trimming took 4 bases from V and 2 from J, leaving 13 bases between them. The CDR3 here is CASSARGSTYEQYF. CDR3 bases: TGCGCCAGCAGCGCCCGGGGGAGCACCTACGAGCAGTACTTC.

This clonotype was counted ten times or more. The genes are TRBV15 and TRBJ1-5, with D perhaps TRBD1 (6 bases). CDR1 and CDR2 (germline): LNHNV, YYDKDF (reference sequence). The CDR3 is 14 residues long. V lost 1 base to trimming and J lost 6 bases, with 10 bases between them. CDR3 DNA: TGTGCCACCAGCAGAGTACAGGGATCTCAGCCCCAGCATTTT. Translated: CATSRVQGSQPQHF.

The chain uses TRBV25-1 and TRBJ1-4, with 11 bases matching TRBD1. The CDR3 sequence is 15 residues long. V lost 2 bases and J lost 8; bases outside the gene matches: 4. Germline values: CDR1 MGHDK, CDR2 SYGVNS. CDR3 region: CASSEGGQGGEKLFF. CDR3 bases: TGTGCCAGCAGTGAAGGGGGACAGGGGGGGGAAAAACTGTTTTTT. Together with reference TRBV25-1 and TRBJ1-4, the CDR3 gives the full variable domain: EADIYQTPRYLVIGTGKKITLECSQTMGHDKMYWYQQDPGMELHLIHYSYGVNSTEKGDLSSESTVSRIRTEHFPLTLESARPSHTSQYLCASSEGGQGGEKLFFGSGTQLSVL.

This clonotype appeared a few times. J is TRBJ2-6 and V is TRBV28; the D call may be TRBD1 or TRBD2 (6 bases each). The V gene lost 7 bases and the J gene lost 2 bases, with 12 bases spanning the gap. The CDR3 extends over 15 amino acids. Germline CDR1 and CDR2: MDHEN and SYDVKM. CDR3 DNA: TGTGCCAGCAAGGTCGGGGGCCCTGGGGCCAACGTCCTGACTTTC. Translated, it gives CASKVGGPGANVLTF.